The 6 T cell receptor beta chains below were found in one sample sequenced in a study of shared clonotypes between healthy human individuals. Using immunoSEQ multiplex PCR, the repertoire was profiled, and TCRdb retains in-frame clones only, with some absent. The table lists approximately 2.3 million clones, approximately 95% of them singletons, with 0.35% to 0.45% in the top ten. The sequencing input was naive CD4+ T cells from PBMCs. Subset given: CD45RA+ positively selected. The receptors come from a man aged 18 to 35 in good health. Some clones in this sample may be carry-over from other donors' samples.

The gene calls are TRBV28 and TRBJ2-7; D is possibly TRBD1 (6 bases). Trimming stripped 8 bases from V and 0 bases from J, with 17 bases between. The length of the CDR3 is 15 residues. Germline CDR1 and CDR2: MDHEN and SYDVKM. The CDR3 is CASRVWAGVSYEQYF. DNA of the CDR3: TGTGCCAGCCGAGTTTGGGCAGGGGTCTCCTACGAGCAGTACTTC.

This chain joins TRBV28 and TRBJ1-2; TRBD1 might be the D (6 bases). V dropped 8 bases and J dropped 8 bases, with 21 bases sitting between them. The V gene's germline CDR1 is MDHEN and CDR2 SYDVKM. The CDR3 spans 14 residues. The DNA of the CDR3 is TGTGCCAGCGGAGGTGCTCTGGGGGCTCGGGGCTACACCTTC. It codes for CASGGALGARGYTF.

Comment on this clone: Other DNA sequences in this sample translate to the same CDR3. V usage is TRBV28 and J usage is TRBJ2-7; D tentatively reads TRBD1 or TRBD2 (5 bases each). The CDR3 is 13 residues long. Trimming shortened V by 4 bases and J by 0 bases, and 7 bases separated the two germline ends. Germline-derived CDR1 and CDR2 are MDHEN and SYDVKM. CDR3 sequence (DNA): TGTGCCAGCAGTTCAGGGAGCTCCTACGAGCAGTACTTC. It yields the protein CASSSGSSYEQYF.

This rearrangement joins TRBV6-6 to TRBJ2-3, with 8 bases lining up with TRBD1. The CDR3 is 15 amino acids. The germline CDR1 and CDR2 sequences are MNHNY and SVGAGI (reference sequence). The J segment lost 5 bases and the V segment lost 7 bases, leaving 11 bases of the junction unmatched. This CDR3 is CASTPDGQGQDTQYF. The CDR3 nucleotides are TGTGCCAGCACCCCGGATGGACAGGGACAAGATACGCAGTATTTT.

The chain couples TRBV28 to TRBJ2-5, with 9 bases lining up with TRBD2. The germline V gene has CDR1 MDHEN and CDR2 SYDVKM. The CDR3 has 14 amino acids. The trim removed 6 bases at V and 5 bases at J, leaving 7 bases unmatched. CDR3: CASRTGTSFETQYF. The CDR3 DNA reads TGTGCCAGCAGGACCGGGACTAGCTTTGAGACCCAGTACTTC.

The chain has TRBV5-4 and TRBJ2-3; D is possibly TRBD2 (6 bases). The ends were cut back, 1 base at V and 5 bases at J, with 11 bases in the middle. This CDR3 is built from 14 residues. Germline V gene lookup returns CDR1 SGHNT and CDR2 YYREEE (reference sequence). This chain's CDR3 is CASSLPVEGDTQYF. The DNA for the CDR3 is TGTGCCAGCAGCTTGCCGGTGGAGGGAGATACGCAGTATTTT.